This is a list of T cell receptor beta chains from one sample in a study of monozygotic twins with inflammatory bowel disease. TCRdb re-called the 5' RACE reads and gives one entry per CDR3 protein, without DNA. The sample totals roughly 170,000 distinct CDR3 sequences. Source material: blood. The receptors derive from a human donor with ulcerative colitis or Crohn's disease, or a healthy co-twin of an affected twin (not recorded which). The CDR3 runs from the conserved cysteine through the conserved F or W.

j_call: TRBJ1-5; v_call: TRBV20-1; cdr3_aa: CSAGTGSKPQHF
j_call: TRBJ1-2; v_call: TRBV5-1; cdr3_aa: CASIGTDGYTF
j_call: TRBJ1-1; v_call: TRBV3-1; cdr3_aa: CASSQDIAYTEAFF
j_call: TRBJ2-7; v_call: TRBV10-3; cdr3_aa: CAISEYRTALAYF
j_call: TRBJ2-7; v_call: TRBV7-8; cdr3_aa: CASSLVREGKEQYF
j_call: TRBJ1-2; v_call: TRBV7-2; cdr3_aa: CASSLGTGGAKNYGYTF
j_call: TRBJ1-1; v_call: TRBV7-2; cdr3_aa: CASSLDFGGWAEAFF
j_call: TRBJ1-1; v_call: TRBV4-2; cdr3_aa: CASSPGGMNTEAFF
j_call: TRBJ2-1; v_call: TRBV2; cdr3_aa: CASRSLLTSGSHNEQFF
j_call: TRBJ2-7; v_call: TRBV29-1; cdr3_aa: CSVRGQGHYEQYF
j_call: TRBJ1-2; v_call: TRBV6-1; cdr3_aa: CASSASGGGYGYTF
j_call: TRBJ1-3; v_call: TRBV20-1; cdr3_aa: CSAGTGNSGNTIYF
j_call: TRBJ2-5; v_call: TRBV4-1; cdr3_aa: CASSPPGGRETQYF
j_call: TRBJ2-3; v_call: TRBV7-9; cdr3_aa: CASSLVGTYTQYF
j_call: TRBJ2-3; v_call: TRBV5-6; cdr3_aa: CASSSTGTSSPDTQYF
j_call: TRBJ1-1; v_call: TRBV7-2; cdr3_aa: CASSLGLGMNTEAFF
j_call: TRBJ2-1; v_call: TRBV4-1; cdr3_aa: CASSPVVDEQFF
j_call: TRBJ2-7; v_call: TRBV7-9; cdr3_aa: CASSSNGEQYF
j_call: TRBJ2-7; v_call: TRBV5-1; cdr3_aa: CASSLGDTVKYF
j_call: TRBJ1-1; v_call: TRBV30; cdr3_aa: CAWSYGATEAFF
j_call: TRBJ1-3; v_call: TRBV20-1; cdr3_aa: CSARDQSRSGNTIYF
j_call: TRBJ1-6; v_call: TRBV12-3/TRBV12-4; cdr3_aa: CASRTGASPLHF
j_call: TRBJ1-1; v_call: TRBV4-3; cdr3_aa: CASSQDRGSTEAFF
j_call: TRBJ2-7; v_call: TRBV13; cdr3_aa: CASSLVDHYEQYF
j_call: TRBJ2-5; v_call: TRBV5-1; cdr3_aa: CASSWRGTGPQETQYF
j_call: TRBJ2-7; v_call: TRBV10-3; cdr3_aa: CAISEPGTGEWMYEQYF
j_call: TRBJ1-5; v_call: TRBV20-1; cdr3_aa: CSARLQDKNNQPQHF
j_call: TRBJ2-1; v_call: TRBV28; cdr3_aa: CASRGRVKQFF
j_call: TRBJ2-1; v_call: TRBV28; cdr3_aa: CASSLGTLTSSYNEQFF
j_call: TRBJ1-6; v_call: TRBV20-1; cdr3_aa: CSATTGPNSPLHF
j_call: TRBJ2-3; v_call: TRBV9; cdr3_aa: CASSPSGHPGGGADTQYF
j_call: TRBJ2-5; v_call: TRBV6-2/TRBV6-3; cdr3_aa: CASSYETSGGQETQYF
j_call: TRBJ1-1; v_call: TRBV30; cdr3_aa: CAWNEGRNSEAFF
j_call: TRBJ1-1; v_call: TRBV29-1; cdr3_aa: CSVVEGTEAFF
j_call: TRBJ1-5; v_call: TRBV29-1; cdr3_aa: CSVGDRPSGPQHF
j_call: TRBJ2-2; v_call: TRBV27; cdr3_aa: CASNLTGWPGELFF
j_call: TRBJ2-7; v_call: TRBV7-6; cdr3_aa: CASSYGEAYEQYF
j_call: TRBJ2-7; v_call: TRBV5-6; cdr3_aa: CASSRSGTVSYEQYF
j_call: TRBJ2-3; v_call: TRBV29-1; cdr3_aa: CSVVASGSGTDTQYF